A single sample is the source of the 29 T cell receptor beta chains below, sequenced in a study of T cells in Graves' hyperthyroidism and ophthalmopathy. Amplification of TCR beta CDR3 regions was performed using RNA transcripts as template. The HTBI primer set was used in a first-round RT-PCR of the TCR CDR3. TCRdb re-called the multiplex PCR reads through MiXCR, storing one row per CDR3 protein. The repertoire includes fewer than 650,000 distinct CDR3 sequences, around 14% of them detected once, and roughly 7.7% sits in the top ten. Sequenced material: blood. These receptors came from a woman aged 18-30 years with Graves' ophthalmopathy.

The genes are TRBV28 and TRBJ2-7, with a weak D call TRBD2 (5 bases). The V end lost 6 bases, the J end lost 0 bases, and 12 bases lay between the germline ends. CDR3 length: 14 amino acids. Germline loops: CDR1 MDHEN, CDR2 SYDVKM. The CDR3 nucleotides are TGTGCCAGCAGCGACGGACTCCTCTCCTACGAGCAGTACTTC. The encoded protein is CASSDGLLSYEQYF.

This clonotype was recorded many times. CDR3 protein: CASSQDRLAGTYEQYF. The CDR3 DNA follows: TGTGCCAGCAGCCAAGACAGACTAGCGGGAACCTACGAGCAGTACTTC. The chain couples TRBV3-1 to TRBJ2-7; TRBD2 aligns across 11 bases. CDR1 and CDR2 from the germline V gene are LGHDT and YNNKEL (reference sequence). The V gene end was trimmed by 0 bases and the J gene end by 2 bases; junction bases not matched to a gene: 3. The CDR3 is made up of 16 amino acids.

This clonotype was seen ten or more times. V usage is TRBV7-9 and J usage is TRBJ2-7; no clear D. V lost 8 bases and J lost 2, with 13 bases in between. The CDR3 totals 13 residues. Germline CDR1 SEHNR, CDR2 FQNEAQ (reference sequence). As DNA, the CDR3 is TGTGCCAGCGGTTTAGAGACTCCCTACGAGCAGTACTTC. As protein: CASGLETPYEQYF.

The chain recombines TRBV20-1 with TRBJ2-1; D is tentatively TRBD1 or TRBD2 (6 bases each). The V gene's germline CDR1 is DFQATT and CDR2 SNEGSKA (reference sequence). Trimming cost V 6 bases and J 0 bases, with 12 bases left between them. The CDR3 loop spans 14 amino acids. This chain's CDR3 is CSAGGGTSYNEQFF. CDR3 in DNA: TGCAGTGCCGGGGGCGGAACCTCCTACAATGAGCAGTTCTTC.

This clonotype has more than one count but fewer than ten. V and J are TRBV28 and TRBJ1-6; D not certain. V was shortened by 6 bases and J by 8 bases, with 8 bases between the two germline ends. Germline V lookup: CDR1 MDHEN, CDR2 SYDVKM. This CDR3 has 12 amino acids. CDR3 coding DNA: TGTGCCAGCAGAGAGGTAGATTCACCCCTCCACTTT. This sequence encodes CASREVDSPLHF.

Comments on this clonotype: The junction does not match germline at one end; this may be a read error. The CDR3 protein is CASRFGLLGNYEQYF. The CDR3 DNA reads as TGTGCCAGCCGTTTTGGGTTACTAGGGAACTACGAGCAGTACTTC. V usage is TRBV27 and J usage is TRBJ2-7; tentatively, D is TRBD2 (5 bases). The CDR3 spans 15 residues. Germline V CDR1 and CDR2: MNHEY, SMNVEV (reference sequence).

This clonotype appeared many times. The chain links TRBV9 to TRBJ2-1; 8 positions agree with TRBD2. Trimming removed 0 bases from V and 3 bases from J; junction bases left unmatched: 8. The CDR3 loop spans 17 amino acids. The germline V gene encodes CDR1 SGDLS and CDR2 YYNGEE. The CDR3 nucleotides are TGTGCCAGCAGCGTAGGGACTAGCCCCCCCCTCTACAATGAGCAGTTCTTC. Amino acids: CASSVGTSPPLYNEQFF.

This clonotype was counted ten times or more. The chain links TRBV30 to TRBJ2-7; TRBD1 is a possible D gene (5 bases). The CDR3 runs to 13 residues. Germline assignment: CDR1 GTSNPN and CDR2 SVGIG (reference sequence). V gave up 1 base and J gave up 0 bases, with 7 bases separating them. CDR3 amino acids: CAWSEGDSYEQYF. Here the CDR3 DNA reads TGTGCCTGGAGTGAAGGGGACTCCTACGAGCAGTACTTC.

This clonotype was seen ten or more times. The rearrangement uses TRBV9 and TRBJ2-5; D perhaps matches TRBD2 (5 bases). This CDR3 spans 14 amino acids. V was shortened by 1 base and J by 3 bases, with 10 bases between the two germline ends. Germline CDR1 is SGDLS and CDR2 is YYNGEE. The chain's CDR3 is CASSVSRGKETQYF. The CDR3 DNA is TGTGCCAGCAGCGTATCACGGGGAAAAGAGACCCAGTACTTC.

This clonotype was seen at least ten times. The gene calls are TRBV7-2 and TRBJ1-4, with D possibly being TRBD1 (6 bases). The CDR3 is 15 residues long. The ends were cut back, 2 bases at V and 7 bases at J, with 14 bases in the middle. Germline loops: CDR1 SGHTA, CDR2 FQGNSA. Written as DNA, the CDR3 is TGTGCCAGCAGCTTAAATGGGGGGCTGGGTGAAAAACTGTTTTTT. Protein product: CASSLNGGLGEKLFF.

This clonotype was recorded many times. The rearrangement uses TRBV6-5 and TRBJ2-7, with a tentative D call TRBD2 (5 bases). Germline values: CDR1 MNHEY, CDR2 SVGAGI. Trimming cost V 0 bases and J 7 bases, with 13 bases left between them. The CDR3 spans 14 residues. The CDR3 here is CASSYSRGLGEQYF. DNA for the CDR3: TGTGCCAGCAGTTACTCGAGAGGGCTCGGAGAGCAGTACTTC.

V gene TRBV20-1 combines with J gene TRBJ1-2; no reliable D call. CDR1 and CDR2 (germline): DFQATT, SNEGSKA (reference sequence). The germline V and J ends were trimmed by 7 bases and 8 bases, with 14 bases remaining between them. The CDR3 spans 11 residues. For the CDR3, the DNA is TGCAGTGGTTTCGAGGGTGGAGGCTACACCTTC. It translates to CSGFEGGGYTF.

This clonotype was seen more than once but under ten times. The chain uses TRBV5-1 and TRBJ2-3; perhaps TRBD2 as D (6 bases). The CDR3 loop spans 16 amino acids. The ends were cut back, 4 bases at V and 2 bases at J, with 17 bases in the middle. Germline CDR1 is SGHRS and CDR2 is YFSETQ. The CDR3 here is CASSLAGSSTTDTQYF. In DNA form, the CDR3 reads TGCGCCAGCAGCCTGGCGGGGTCGTCTACCACAGATACGCAGTATTTT.

This rearrangement joins TRBV27 to TRBJ2-7; D is possibly TRBD2 (6 bases). Trimming removed 5 bases at V and 0 bases at J, with 14 bases between. This CDR3 spans 15 amino acids. Germline CDR1 MNHEY, CDR2 SMNVEV (reference sequence). CDR3 sequence: CASSEGTADSYEQYF. DNA for the CDR3: TGTGCCAGCAGTGAGGGGACTGCAGACTCCTACGAGCAGTACTTC.

As for this clonotype: This clone may be a read error of a much larger clone one base away. The J gene is TRBJ2-1, the V gene TRBV2, with D unresolved. Germline V gives CDR1 SNHLY, CDR2 FYNNEI. V dropped 7 bases and J dropped 0 bases, with 10 bases sitting between them. This CDR3 comprises 14 residues. The CDR3 loop is CASNPTGSYNEQFF. The CDR3 nucleotides are TGTGCCAGCAACCCGACTGGCTCCTACAATGAGCAGTTCTTC.

This clonotype was observed at least ten times. The chain recombines TRBV6-2 or TRBV6-3 with TRBJ1-2; D remains unclear. There are 12 residues in the CDR3. The V gene lost 4 bases and the J gene lost 8 bases, with 11 bases spanning the gap. Per germline, CDR1 MNHEY and CDR2 SVGEGT. Here the CDR3 DNA reads TGTGCCAGCAGTTTGGCCCCCTGGGGCTACACCTTC. It encodes CASSLAPWGYTF.

There are many counts of this clonotype. The gene calls are TRBV20-1 and TRBJ2-5; D unclear. The V and J ends lost 3 bases and 1 base respectively, with 9 bases between them. The V gene's germline CDR1 is DFQATT and CDR2 SNEGSKA (reference sequence). The CDR3 length is 13 residues. The CDR3 reads CSASGYLQETQYF. CDR3 coding DNA: TGCAGTGCTAGCGGCTACCTCCAAGAGACCCAGTACTTC.

The chain recombines TRBV20-1 with TRBJ2-5; 8 bases map to TRBD2. The CDR3 has 15 amino acids. CDR1 is DFQATT, CDR2 SNEGSKA, per germline (reference sequence). V trimming: 5 bases; J trimming: 5 bases; junction bases outside the gene matches: 13. CDR3 nucleotide sequence: TGCAGTGCTGACAGCGGGAGACCCCCCCACGAGACCCAGTACTTC. Protein sequence: CSADSGRPPHETQYF.

The rearrangement links TRBV7-9 to TRBJ1-1, with D unclear. This CDR3 spans 12 amino acids. V lost 5 bases and J 5 bases, leaving 9 bases between the germline ends. Germline CDR1 is SEHNR and CDR2 is FQNEAQ (reference sequence). The DNA for the CDR3 is TGTGCCAGCAGCAACACAAAAACTGAAGCTTTCTTT. Translating it yields CASSNTKTEAFF.

This clonotype was recorded at least ten times. J is TRBJ2-4 and V is TRBV7-9; TRBD2 is a possible D gene (5 bases). V lost 4 bases to trimming and J lost 2 bases, with 12 bases between them. The CDR3 extends over 15 amino acids. Germline CDR1 reads SEHNR; CDR2 reads FQNEAQ (reference sequence). The CDR3 spells CASSYTSGSKNIQYF. CDR3 DNA: TGTGCCAGCAGCTACACGAGCGGATCCAAAAACATTCAGTACTTC.

This clonotype was counted a few times. This may be a read error, as it is one base from a much larger clone. The chain recombines TRBV28 with TRBJ1-1; no clear D gene. Trimming took 6 bases from V and 1 from J, leaving 18 bases between them. The germline gives CDR1 MDHEN, CDR2 SYDVKM. The CDR3 extends over 16 amino acids. DNA for the CDR3: TGTGCCAGCAGGCCTGGGGTCTTTGAGTGGAACACTGAAGCTTTCTTT. Its protein is CASRPGVFEWNTEAFF.

This clonotype was recorded at least ten times. The chain carries TRBV29-1 and TRBJ2-7; 9 nucleotides line up with TRBD2. Germline V gene sequence: CDR1 SQVTM, CDR2 ANQGSEA. After removal of 3 bases from V and 2 bases from J, the junction contained 5 bases not matched to a gene. CDR3 length equals 14 residues. DNA for the CDR3: TGCAGCGTTGACAGCGGGAGGCCTACCTACGAGCAGTACTTC. Its protein product is CSVDSGRPTYEQYF.

Ten or more counts support this clonotype. The chain links TRBV6-5 to TRBJ1-1; possible D gene TRBD1, 5 bases. Trimming left V 0 bases short and J 3 bases short, with 14 bases between. The CDR3 has 16 residues. Germline V gene lookup returns CDR1 MNHEY and CDR2 SVGAGI. CDR3 nucleotide sequence: TGTGCCAGCAGTTACTCCCCGAGGCAGGGAGACACTGAAGCTTTCTTT. Amino acid sequence: CASSYSPRQGDTEAFF.

This clonotype was seen a few times. This chain uses TRBV13 with TRBJ2-7, with 9 bases identical to TRBD2. The CDR3 spans 16 residues. Germline values: CDR1 PRHDT, CDR2 FYEKMQ (reference sequence). J was trimmed by 1 base and V by 5 bases; bases with no gene match: 9. In DNA, the CDR3 is TGTGCCAGCAGCCCCGAGCCAGCGGGAGGTTCCTACGAGCAGTACTTC. Amino acids: CASSPEPAGGSYEQYF. The variable domain in full, completed from reference TRBV13 and TRBJ2-7, reads AAGVIQSPRHLIKEKRETATLKCYPIPRHDTVYWYQQGPGQDPQFLISFYEKMQSDKGSIPDRFSAQQFSDYHSELNMSSLELGDSALYFCASSPEPAGGSYEQYFGPGTRLTVT.

This clonotype was seen repeatedly, ten times or more. The chain joins TRBV28 to TRBJ2-7; no clear D gene. V was cut by 2 bases and J by 5 bases, with 13 bases left in between. Germline lookup yields CDR1 MDHEN and CDR2 SYDVKM. The CDR3 sequence is 14 residues long. CDR3 sequence (DNA): TGTGCCAGCAGTTTAGAGGTTAGCAACGACGAGCAGTACTTC. This sequence encodes CASSLEVSNDEQYF.

For this clonotype: Just one base apart from a much larger clone, this may be a read error. V and J are TRBV5-6 and TRBJ1-2; no definite D call. The CDR3 spans 14 residues. The germline V gene encodes CDR1 SGHDT and CDR2 YYEEEE. CDR3 loop: CVSSLAVLESAYTF. CDR3 DNA sequence: TGTGTCAGCAGCTTGGCCGTCCTTGAAAGCGCCTACACCTTC.

This clonotype was seen only a few times. The V gene is TRBV12-3 or TRBV12-4, the J gene TRBJ1-2; 7 bases line up with TRBD1. This CDR3 is 13 amino acids long. Unmatched junction bases numbered 2, after V lost 0 bases and J lost 7 bases. The CDR3 here is CASSLAGQIGYTF. For the CDR3, the DNA is TGTGCCAGCAGTTTAGCGGGACAGATTGGCTACACCTTC.

The chain combines TRBV2 with TRBJ2-7; the D is unclear. Trimming took off 6 bases at V and 6 bases at J, with 12 bases between the two ends. In germline, CDR1 is SNHLY, CDR2 FYNNEI. The CDR3 has 12 residues. In DNA form, the CDR3 reads TGTGCCAGCAGCACCAGAGACCCCGAGCAGTACTTC. Translating it yields CASSTRDPEQYF.

This clonotype was detected ten times or more. V usage is TRBV7-9 and J usage is TRBJ1-4; 8 bases fit TRBD1. V was clipped by 5 bases and J by 2 bases; unmatched bases: 7. The CDR3 spans 16 residues. CDR1 is SEHNR and CDR2 is FQNEAQ in the germline V gene (reference sequence). The CDR3 loop is CASSTRTGQTNEKLFF. Here the CDR3 DNA reads TGTGCCAGCAGCACGAGGACAGGGCAGACTAATGAAAAACTGTTTTTT.